This record concerns one T cell receptor (beta chain) sequence. Antigen: not known. This may come from a read error, since a much larger clone is one base off. Through a sample-barcoded 5' primer and a J-beta primer mix, a second PCR was run for roughly 6 to 12 cycles. Through a template-switch adaptor with 12 random nucleotides, each cDNA molecule received a tag. From the 5' RACE reads, TCRdb called clonotypes with MiXCR, one entry per CDR3 protein. The sample includes hundreds of thousands of distinct CDR3 sequences, about 51% of them seen just once. Germline CDR1 reads SQVTM; CDR2 reads ANQGSEA. V was shortened by 4 bases and J by 1 base, with 7 bases between the two germline ends. The CDR3 spans 12 residues. This specimen belongs to a study of blood T cells in healthy people across ages. Study results and caveats: Investigators viewed diversity estimates from one million T cells as underestimates, the study reported. Both naive CD4+ cell counts and diversity were greater in long-lived donors than in aged donors.

Material: blood. The chain links TRBV29-1 to TRBJ1-1, with no clear D. This clonotype was sampled from a woman of 80 years or more in good health. CDR3 sequence reads: CSVAPGNTEAFF. CDR3 bases: TGCAGCGTTGCCCCAGGGAACACTGAAGCTTTCTTT.